The next 21 T cell receptor beta chains were all read from a single sample in a study of PD-1 blockade in classical Hodgkin lymphoma. The assay was immunoSEQ multiplex PCR, and TCRdb's table has in-frame clones only and misses some. The table records around 92,000 clones, 75% to 85% of them present only once. The sample's time point: cycle 4 day 1 (C4D1), after less than 7 weeks of nivolumab. All trial patients relapsed after autologous stem cell transplantation. Sample: peripheral blood mononuclear cells (PBMCs), taken before the fourth cycle of nivolumab. The source of these receptors is a human donor with classical Hodgkin lymphoma.

The chain has TRBV12-5 and TRBJ1-2; D is uncertain. Trimming removed 2 bases from V and 5 bases from J, with 15 bases in between. The germline V gene has CDR1 LGHNT and CDR2 FRNRAP. The CDR3 covers 15 residues. The CDR3 DNA reads TGTGCTAGTGGTTTGAGTGGGTTGGGTGCGTATGGCTACACCTTC. Translated, it gives CASGLSGLGAYGYTF.

Here the CDR3 reads CASSFSPVNTEAFF. The CDR3 DNA is TGTGCCAGCAGCTTTAGTCCCGTGAACACTGAAGCTTTCTTT. V usage is TRBV7-9 and J usage is TRBJ1-1, with D unclear. The CDR3 consists of 14 residues. V was clipped by 3 bases and J by 0 bases, with 8 bases between them. Germline V CDR1 and CDR2: SEHNR, FQNEAQ (reference sequence). Full variable domain (outside the CDR3, taken from reference TRBV7-9 and TRBJ1-1): DTGVSQNPRHKITKRGQNVTFRCDPISEHNRLYWYRQTLGQGPEFLTYFQNEAQLEKSRLLSDRFSAERPKGSFSTLEIQRTEQGDSAMYLCASSFSPVNTEAFFGQGTRLTVV.

This CDR3 is CASSLAGAGGPRDTQYF. The CDR3 bases are TGCGCCAGCAGCTTGGCCGGTGCGGGAGGGCCTAGAGATACGCAGTATTTT. V and J are TRBV5-1 and TRBJ2-3, with 9 bases that match TRBD2. The germline gives CDR1 SGHRS, CDR2 YFSETQ. V shed 0 bases, J shed 5 bases, and the junction held 10 bases outside the gene matches. The CDR3 loop spans 17 amino acids.

V is TRBV6-5 and J is TRBJ1-5; D is unclear. The CDR3 consists of 14 residues. The ends were cut back, 0 bases at V and 4 bases at J, with 7 bases in the middle. Germline V CDR1 and CDR2: MNHEY, SVGAGI. CDR3 coding DNA: TGTGCCAGCAGTTACTCGATGGGGAATCAGCCCCAGCATTTT. Translating gives CASSYSMGNQPQHF.

This chain links TRBV5-4 with TRBJ2-7, with 10 bases aligning to TRBD2. Germline-derived CDR1 and CDR2 are SGHNT and YYREEE (reference sequence). This CDR3 spans 14 amino acids. Losses at the gene ends were 0 bases for V and 4 bases for J; bases not matched to a gene: 1. CDR3 in amino acids: CASSLEGLAYEQYF. In DNA, the CDR3 is TGTGCCAGCAGCTTGGAGGGACTAGCGTACGAGCAGTACTTC.

The genes are TRBV30 and TRBJ1-2, with 8 bases identical to TRBD1. The junction had 1 base not matched to a gene; V was cut back by 0 bases and J by 4 bases. CDR3 length: 13 amino acids. CDR1 and CDR2 (germline): GTSNPN, SVGIG (reference sequence). CDR3 nucleotide sequence: TGTGCCTGGAGTGTGACAGGGGCCTATGGCTACACCTTC. Translation: CAWSVTGAYGYTF.

This sequence joins TRBV19 and TRBJ2-1; 13 bases map to TRBD2. V was clipped by 6 bases and J by 6 bases; unmatched bases: 8. Germline values: CDR1 LNHDA, CDR2 SQIVND (reference sequence). CDR3 length equals 16 residues. The DNA of the CDR3 is TGTGCCAGTAGCCCAACTAGCGGGAGGGGTCGCAATGAGCAGTTCTTC. Its protein product is CASSPTSGRGRNEQFF. Together with reference TRBV19 and TRBJ2-1, the CDR3 gives the full variable domain: DGGITQSPKYLFRKEGQNVTLSCEQNLNHDAMYWYRQDPGQGLRLIYYSQIVNDFQKGDIAEGYSVSREKKESFPLTVTSAQKNPTAFYLCASSPTSGRGRNEQFFGPGTRLTVL.

This chain connects TRBV30 to TRBJ2-7; D might be TRBD2 (6 bases). The V and J ends lost 2 bases and 6 bases respectively, with 8 bases between them. The CDR3 spans 11 residues. Germline lookup yields CDR1 GTSNPN and CDR2 SVGIG (reference sequence). The CDR3 sequence: CAWSLGGEQYF. As DNA, the CDR3 is TGTGCCTGGAGTCTCGGGGGCGAGCAGTACTTC.

The rearrangement links TRBV15 to TRBJ2-1, with D possibly matching TRBD2 (6 bases). CDR3 length: 18 residues. The germline V and J ends were trimmed by 0 bases and 2 bases, with 17 bases remaining between them. Germline V gene data show CDR1 as LNHNV and CDR2 as YYDKDF (reference sequence). In nucleotides, the CDR3 is TGTGCCACCAGCAGAGAAGAGTACGGCGGGACCCCCTACAATGAGCAGTTCTTC. It encodes CATSREEYGGTPYNEQFF.

V is TRBV19 and J is TRBJ2-2; no reliable D call. Trimming took 3 bases from V and 2 from J, leaving 16 bases between them. The CDR3 spans 17 residues. CDR1 is LNHDA and CDR2 is SQIVND in the germline V gene (reference sequence). The CDR3 region has the DNA TGTGCCAGTAGTATCCCACCCGGGCGGTCCAACACCGGGGAGCTGTTTTTT. Translation: CASSIPPGRSNTGELFF.

J is TRBJ2-4 and V is TRBV7-9, with D hard to call. Germline CDR1 SEHNR, CDR2 FQNEAQ (reference sequence). The CDR3 totals 14 residues. V shed 1 base and J shed 4 bases, with 8 bases lying between them. The CDR3 loop reads CASSLDLLKNIQYF. CDR3 sequence (DNA): TGTGCCAGCAGCTTAGACCTTCTTAAAAACATTCAGTACTTC.

For the CDR3, the DNA is TGTGCCAGTAGTATACGGTGGATCACCGGGGAGCTGTTTTTT. As protein: CASSIRWITGELFF. The chain carries TRBV19 and TRBJ2-2; D gene unclear. The CDR3 totals 14 residues. In germline, CDR1 is LNHDA, CDR2 SQIVND (reference sequence). V shed 2 bases and J shed 4 bases, with 8 bases lying between them.

The chain uses TRBV11-2 and TRBJ2-1; D unclear. V was shortened by 0 bases and J by 9 bases, with 9 bases between the two germline ends. The germline V gene encodes CDR1 SGHAT and CDR2 FQNNGV. This CDR3 is 13 amino acids long. The CDR3 bases are TGTGCCAGCAGCTTAGATCTCGGCGCTGAGCAGTTCTTC. It codes for CASSLDLGAEQFF.

The gene calls are TRBV9 and TRBJ1-1, with 7 bases lining up with TRBD1. This CDR3 is built from 15 residues. Germline lookup yields CDR1 SGDLS and CDR2 YYNGEE. J was trimmed by 1 base and V by 3 bases; bases with no gene match: 6. DNA of the CDR3: TGTGCCAGCAGCGCACAAGGGGGCCGGAACACTGAAGCTTTCTTT. It encodes CASSAQGGRNTEAFF. Together with reference TRBV9 and TRBJ1-1, the CDR3 gives the full variable domain: DSGVTQTPKHLITATGQRVTLRCSPRSGDLSVYWYQQSLDQGLQFLIQYYNGEERAKGNILERFSAQQFPDLHSELNLSSLELGDSALYFCASSAQGGRNTEAFFGQGTRLTVV.

The V gene is TRBV5-1, the J gene TRBJ1-1; D perhaps matches TRBD1 (5 bases). V was shortened by 2 bases and J by 0 bases, with 11 bases between the two germline ends. The CDR3 runs to 15 residues. Germline-derived CDR1 and CDR2 are SGHRS and YFSETQ. The CDR3: CASSLGDTMNTEAFF. Written as DNA, the CDR3 is TGCGCCAGCAGCTTAGGGGATACCATGAACACTGAAGCTTTCTTT.

The chain recombines TRBV2 with TRBJ1-5; TRBD1 agrees at 9 bases. Per germline, CDR1 SNHLY and CDR2 FYNNEI. This CDR3 is built from 13 residues. V lost 8 bases and J lost 2; bases outside the gene matches: 1. CDR3 coding DNA: TGTGCCAGCCGGACAGGGGGCAATCAGCCCCAGCATTTT. Protein product: CASRTGGNQPQHF.

The rearrangement links TRBV10-3 to TRBJ2-7, with 13 bases that match TRBD2. The CDR3 has 14 residues. Per the germline V gene, CDR1 is ENHRY and CDR2 is SYGVKD. Trimming cost V 7 bases and J 6 bases; bases outside gene matches: 6. The CDR3 region is CAIKGLAGVSEQYF. In DNA form, the CDR3 reads TGTGCCATCAAAGGACTAGCGGGAGTTAGCGAGCAGTACTTC.

This chain links TRBV28 with TRBJ1-1, with D tentatively TRBD1 (6 bases). Germline loops: CDR1 MDHEN, CDR2 SYDVKM. Trimming removed 7 bases from V and 6 bases from J, with 18 bases in between. The length of the CDR3 is 14 residues. The CDR3, as DNA: TGTGCCAGCACTACCTCCCCCAGGGGACCTGAAGCTTTCTTT. Encoded protein: CASTTSPRGPEAFF.

The chain has TRBV18 and TRBJ2-5, with D uncertain. Germline CDR1 is KGHSH and CDR2 is LQKENI. The length of the CDR3 is 14 residues. V was pared by 6 bases and J by 5 bases, with 16 bases between. CDR3 sequence reads: CASSPTQTSETQYF. The CDR3 DNA follows: TGTGCCAGCTCCCCGACTCAGACGAGCGAGACCCAGTACTTC.

The genes are TRBV5-4 and TRBJ2-5, with 7 positions matching TRBD2. Per germline, CDR1 SGHNT and CDR2 YYREEE (reference sequence). This CDR3 is 13 amino acids long. The trim removed 10 bases at V and 6 bases at J, leaving 12 bases unmatched. CDR3 DNA sequence: TGTGCCGCCGAGCAGGCGGGGGAAAAGACCCAGTACTTC. It yields the protein CAAEQAGEKTQYF.

This sequence joins TRBV10-3 and TRBJ1-2; D gene unclear. Trimming shortened V by 2 bases and J by 2 bases, and 0 bases separated the two germline ends. The CDR3 consists of 11 residues. Germline assignment: CDR1 ENHRY and CDR2 SYGVKD. For the CDR3, the DNA is TGTGCCATCAGTGAGAACTATGGCTACACCTTC. Translating gives CAISENYGYTF.